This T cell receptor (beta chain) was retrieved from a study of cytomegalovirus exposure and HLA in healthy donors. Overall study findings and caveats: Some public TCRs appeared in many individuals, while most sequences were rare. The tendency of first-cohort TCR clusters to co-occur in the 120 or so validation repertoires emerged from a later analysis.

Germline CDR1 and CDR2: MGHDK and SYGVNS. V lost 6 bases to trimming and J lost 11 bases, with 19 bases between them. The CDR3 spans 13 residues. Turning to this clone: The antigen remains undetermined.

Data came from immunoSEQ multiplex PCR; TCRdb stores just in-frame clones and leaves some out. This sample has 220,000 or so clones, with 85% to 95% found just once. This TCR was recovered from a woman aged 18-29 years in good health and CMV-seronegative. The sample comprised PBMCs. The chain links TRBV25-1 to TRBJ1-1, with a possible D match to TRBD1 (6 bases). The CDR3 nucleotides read TGTGCCAGCAGCAAGAGGGACACCTTTGCGGCTTTCTTT. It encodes CASSKRDTFAAFF.